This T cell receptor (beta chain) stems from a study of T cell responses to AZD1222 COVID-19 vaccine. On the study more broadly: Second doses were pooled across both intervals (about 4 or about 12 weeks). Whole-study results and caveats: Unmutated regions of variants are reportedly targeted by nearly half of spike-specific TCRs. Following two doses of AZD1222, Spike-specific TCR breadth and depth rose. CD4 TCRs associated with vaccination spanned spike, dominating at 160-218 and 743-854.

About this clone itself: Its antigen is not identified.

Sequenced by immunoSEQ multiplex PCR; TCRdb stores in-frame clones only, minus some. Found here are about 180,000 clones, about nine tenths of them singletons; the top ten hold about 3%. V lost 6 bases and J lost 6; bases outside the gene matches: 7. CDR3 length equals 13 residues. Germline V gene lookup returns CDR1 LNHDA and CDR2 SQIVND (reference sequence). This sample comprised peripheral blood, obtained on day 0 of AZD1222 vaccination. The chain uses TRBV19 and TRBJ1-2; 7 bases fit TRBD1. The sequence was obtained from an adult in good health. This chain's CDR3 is CASRTGTANGYTF. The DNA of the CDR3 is TGTGCCAGTAGAACCGGGACAGCAAATGGCTACACCTTC.